The subject of this entry is one T cell receptor beta chain. The antigen remains unidentified. The data originate from a study of OX40 agonist ivuxolimab in advanced cancers. Overall study context: Mean age about 60 years, range about 20 to 79; roughly 82% male. Broader study findings: Researchers did not establish what antigens the expanded peripheral T cells target. Compared with others, partial responders at 0.1-3.0 mg/kg displayed clonal expansion among the lowest. Circulating CD4+ and CD8+ T cells showed clonal expansion by week 6 at 0.1 to 3.0 mg/kg.

Measured with immunoSEQ multiplex PCR; TCRdb has only the in-frame clones, and not every one. Found here are tens of thousands of clones, over 85% of them singletons; the top ten hold over 5%. Sequencing used CD4+ or CD8+ T cells sorted from blood, obtained in a trial of the OX40 agonist ivuxolimab. This sequence was found in an adult with an advanced solid tumor such as melanoma, head and neck, liver or kidney cancer.

Here the CDR3 DNA reads TGTGCCAGCAGCGCCTTGCGGGGGGCTGGCGAGCAGTACTTC. It specifies CASSALRGAGEQYF. This chain connects TRBV7-2 to TRBJ2-7; 8 nucleotides agree with TRBD2. V lost 5 bases and J lost 6; bases outside the gene matches: 9. The CDR3 sequence is 14 residues long. Looked up from germline, CDR1 is SGHTA and CDR2 is FQGNSA. Full variable domain (outside the CDR3, taken from reference TRBV7-2 and TRBJ2-7): GAGVSQSPSNKVTEKGKDVELRCDPISGHTALYWYRQSLGQGLEFLIYFQGNSAPDKSGLPSDRFSAERTGGSVSTLTIQRTQQEDSAVYLCASSALRGAGEQYFGPGTRLTVT.